The following is a T cell receptor beta chain sequence with its context. Its specific antigen is unknown. The sample holds no much larger clone one base away, and base qualities are not on file. This sample is drawn from a study of blood T cell repertoires in COVID-19 (dated by TCRdb to 2019 to 2021). Turning to the overall study: Collaborator samples came from the United States, Italy and Spain and covered acute and convalescent phases of COVID-19. The repertoires were released in a freely available public database intended as a resource for research on the immune response to SARS-CoV-2. The prospective study material was composed of cDNA or gDNA derived from T cells, B-cell-depleted T cells, or PBMCs. The dataset comprised deeply sampled blood TCRbeta repertoires from subjects exposed to, actively infected with, or recovered from COVID-19. Samples were obtained from the ongoing ImmuneRACE study (first 160 participants) and from some 1,300 subjects provided by 6 global collaborators. Where HLA class I and class II types were available, the types were taken from metadata supplied by the sample provider, not from assay-based typing. Nearly every sample came with metadata listing a de-identified subject ID, COVID-19 status, age in years and sex. Beyond this particular receptor, the publication reports: How much clinical and demographic metadata was included differed by source and by participant, and the metadata was provided uncurated.

Whole blood was collected in K2EDTA tubes by collaborating institutions according to the institutions' own protocols. For TCRbeta analysis, collaborator samples were shipped as frozen whole blood, as isolated PBMCs, or as DNA extracted from either sample type. TCRbeta CDR3 regions were amplified from genomic DNA using the immunoSEQ Assay, a bias-controlled multiplex PCR. The authors' pipeline ran thus. Nucleated cell counts per sample were estimated from amplification of reference gene primers within the assay. Sequence reads were collapsed and filtered to measure the absolute abundance of every unique TCRbeta CDR3 rearrangement. For each sample, productive Simpson clonality was calculated as the square root of Simpson's diversity index over productive rearrangements. In TCRdb, the immuneACCESS table is reduced to in-frame sequences with V and J assigned. These tables do not hold every clone; where another copy was compared, an unresolved V gene accounts for under half, and the others remain unexplained. V, J and clone size derive from that table, while D and trimming were established from the DNA sequence. This sample lists around 200,000 clones; approximately 91% were detected once. The ten largest clones take up approximately 0.7% of the sample.

The CDR3 has 14 amino acids, counting the end cysteine and phenylalanine. Only the CDR3 DNA stays, 42 bases, in frame from base 1. The germline V end is reduced by 4 bases and the J end by 4 bases; junction bases left unmatched: 4. The sequencing input was peripheral blood. This TCR came from a man between 35 and 55 years old with acute or convalescent COVID-19. The chain couples TRBV23-1 to TRBJ2-1; a stretch of 7 junction bases matches TRBD1. TRBV23-1 is marked as an open reading frame, function uncertain. CDR3 protein: CASSRGQEYNEQFF. The nucleotide sequence reads as follows: TGCGCCAGCAGTCGAGGACAGGAGTACAATGAGCAGTTCTTC.